A single sample gave rise to the 24 T cell receptor beta chains below, sequenced in a study of T-cell memory formation after mild COVID-19. TCRdb analysed the 5' RACE reads with MiXCR anew, one entry per CDR3 protein. Seen here are about 450,000 distinct CDR3 sequences, less than 25% observed once, and the top ten hold about 12%. Sequenced sample: PBMCs or a T cell subset sorted from them (not recorded which). The receptors come from an adult woman who had mild COVID-19 (a few samples of this study predate the infection). Cell type and time point are not known.

The rearrangement uses TRBV24-1 and TRBJ2-7, with 8 bases identical to TRBD1. The V gene's germline CDR1 is KGHDR and CDR2 SFDVKD. The junction had 9 bases not matched to a gene; V was cut back by 6 bases and J by 6 bases. This CDR3 has 14 amino acids. The CDR3 is CATSHADRASEQYF. The CDR3 nucleotides read TGTGCCACCAGTCACGCGGACAGGGCAAGCGAGCAGTACTTC.

In DNA, the CDR3 is TGCGCCAGCAGCCAAGACAGGGTGGACGAGCAGTACTTC. The encoded protein is CASSQDRVDEQYF. The chain couples TRBV4-1 to TRBJ2-7; D is perhaps TRBD1 (5 bases). The CDR3 spans 13 residues. With 0 bases removed from V and 5 bases from J, the gap between germline ends came to 8 bases. Germline-derived CDR1 and CDR2 are MGHRA and YSYEKL.

The chain combines TRBV29-1 with TRBJ2-7; TRBD2 might be the D (6 bases). V dropped 2 bases and J dropped 6 bases, with 11 bases sitting between them. The CDR3 is 12 amino acids. Germline V lookup: CDR1 SQVTM, CDR2 ANQGSEA. The CDR3 protein is CSVEFGGSEQYF. The CDR3 DNA reads as TGCAGCGTTGAATTTGGGGGGTCCGAGCAGTACTTC.

This rearrangement joins TRBV25-1 to TRBJ2-7, with D perhaps assigned TRBD1 or TRBD2 (6 bases each). V lost 8 bases to trimming and J lost 6 bases, with 17 bases between them. The germline CDR1 and CDR2 sequences are MGHDK and SYGVNS. This CDR3 is built from 13 residues. The CDR3 DNA follows: TGTGCCAGCGGAGGGGGGATCGCTAGCGAGCAGTACTTC. It codes for CASGGGIASEQYF.

Remarks on this clonotype: The conserved phenylalanine or tryptophan is not found at the CDR3 terminus, so this likely reflects a read error. Because the CDR3's place on the DNA is in doubt, the DNA is left out and the CDR3 is given as listed by TCRdb. The rearrangement uses TRBV30 and TRBJ2-3; the D segment call TRBD2 is taken from the table without a DNA check. The CDR3 is 16 amino acids long, termini counted. Germline values: CDR1 GTSNPN, CDR2 SVGIG (reference sequence). The CDR3 spells CAWSSPGLADKYPLYT.

This clonotype has more than one count but fewer than ten. The CDR3, as DNA: TGTGCCAGCAGGCTAGCGGGAGTGGATGAGCAGTTCTTC. This translates into CASRLAGVDEQFF. This chain joins TRBV6-2 or TRBV6-3 and TRBJ2-1; 10 nucleotides agree with TRBD2. CDR1 is MNHEY, CDR2 SVGEGT, per germline. This CDR3 spans 13 amino acids. Trimming at V came to 6 bases and at J to 8 bases, leaving 4 bases not matched to a gene.

The chain recombines TRBV7-6 with TRBJ2-1; TRBD1 aligns across 8 bases. V was clipped by 4 bases and J by 3 bases; unmatched bases: 5. This CDR3 comprises 15 residues. CDR1 and CDR2 (germline): SGHVS, FNYEAQ. The CDR3 spells CASSSRTGFYNEQFF. DNA of the CDR3: TGTGCCAGCAGCTCCCGGACAGGGTTCTACAATGAGCAGTTCTTC.

The table lists this clonotype with a few counts. V is TRBV4-2 and J is TRBJ2-1, with D unclear. This CDR3 has 18 residues. The germline V gene encodes CDR1 LGHNA and CDR2 YNFKEQ. Trimming pared 0 bases from V and 0 bases from J, leaving 15 bases between. CDR3 loop: CASSQDLSASSSYNEQFF. DNA for the CDR3: TGTGCCAGCAGCCAAGATCTATCGGCTTCGAGCTCCTACAATGAGCAGTTCTTC.

This clonotype showed up just a few times. J is TRBJ1-6 and V is TRBV12-3 or TRBV12-4; D is unclear. V gave up 5 bases and J gave up 2 bases, with 7 bases separating them. This CDR3 has 14 amino acids. CDR3 sequence reads: CASSVAPYNSPLHF. The DNA of the CDR3 is TGTGCCAGCAGTGTCGCCCCCTATAATTCACCCCTCCACTTT.

The chain joins TRBV5-1 to TRBJ1-1; D is perhaps TRBD1 (6 bases). V was clipped by 4 bases and J by 1 base, with 11 bases between them. The CDR3 has 14 amino acids. Germline V gives CDR1 SGHRS, CDR2 YFSETQ. The CDR3 spells CASSRTTGNTEAFF. The CDR3 DNA reads as TGCGCCAGCAGCAGGACGACAGGGAACACTGAAGCTTTCTTT.

This clonotype was recorded a few times. The chain is built from TRBV24-1 and TRBJ2-7, with D perhaps being TRBD1 or TRBD2 (5 bases each). The V and J ends lost 4 bases and 4 bases respectively, with 10 bases between them. CDR3 length: 13 amino acids. Germline loops: CDR1 KGHDR, CDR2 SFDVKD. The CDR3 spells CATSERDGYEQYF. The CDR3 coding sequence is TGTGCCACCAGTGAAAGGGACGGGTACGAGCAGTACTTC.

This clonotype has at least ten counts. The J gene is TRBJ2-3, the V gene TRBV12-3 or TRBV12-4, with D possibly matching TRBD1 (6 bases). V lost 7 bases and J lost 2, with 16 bases in between. This CDR3 is built from 15 residues. The DNA for the CDR3 is TGTGCCAGCACCCTGGACAGCTCTTTCACAGATACGCAGTATTTT. It translates to CASTLDSSFTDTQYF.

The chain links TRBV7-2 to TRBJ2-7; D is uncertain. V was clipped by 4 bases and J by 3 bases, with 10 bases between them. The germline V gene encodes CDR1 SGHTA and CDR2 FQGNSA. This CDR3 has 13 amino acids. The CDR3 is CASSSRKVYEQYF. CDR3 DNA: TGTGCCAGCAGCTCCCGGAAGGTCTACGAGCAGTACTTC.

The rearrangement joins TRBV25-1 to TRBJ1-6; the D is unclear. The CDR3 has 14 amino acids. From germline, CDR1 is MGHDK and CDR2 SYGVNS. Trimming cost V 7 bases and J 9 bases, with 16 bases left between them. This CDR3 is CASIGSSPSSPLHF. CDR3 sequence (DNA): TGTGCCAGCATAGGGTCTTCACCGAGTTCACCCCTCCACTTT. The variable domain in full, completed from reference TRBV25-1 and TRBJ1-6, reads EADIYQTPRYLVIGTGKKITLECSQTMGHDKMYWYQQDPGMELHLIHYSYGVNSTEKGDLSSESTVSRIRTEHFPLTLESARPSHTSQYLCASIGSSPSSPLHFGNGTRLTVT.

This chain connects TRBV27 to TRBJ1-2; TRBD1 might be the D (5 bases). V was clipped by 5 bases and J by 7 bases, with 14 bases between them. Germline V lookup: CDR1 MNHEY, CDR2 SMNVEV (reference sequence). The CDR3 covers 13 residues. The DNA of the CDR3 is TGTGCCAGCAGTCACTCGGGGGTGGGTGGCTACACCTTC. This sequence encodes CASSHSGVGGYTF.

V gene TRBV20-1 combines with J gene TRBJ2-3, with 10 bases that match TRBD2. CDR3 length equals 14 residues. V lost 2 bases and J lost 5; bases outside the gene matches: 4. The V gene's germline CDR1 is DFQATT and CDR2 SNEGSKA (reference sequence). The CDR3 DNA sequence: TGCAGTGCTAGAAGAGCGGGGGGGGTAGATACGCAGTATTTT. Amino acid sequence: CSARRAGGVDTQYF.

V usage is TRBV7-9 and J usage is TRBJ2-5; unclear D gene. Germline V gene sequence: CDR1 SEHNR, CDR2 FQNEAQ (reference sequence). The CDR3 is 16 amino acids. The V gene lost 2 bases and the J gene lost 3 bases, with 16 bases spanning the gap. The chain's CDR3 is CASSLLGFSKEETQYF. The CDR3 nucleotides are TGTGCCAGCAGCTTATTAGGTTTTAGCAAAGAAGAGACCCAGTACTTC.

In its sample, this clonotype was seen once. V usage is TRBV9 and J usage is TRBJ2-3; a weak D match, TRBD2 (6 bases). V shed 0 bases and J shed 4 bases, with 9 bases lying between them. The CDR3 consists of 14 residues. Germline V gene lookup returns CDR1 SGDLS and CDR2 YYNGEE. This chain's CDR3 is CASSVGGDSDTQYF. CDR3 nucleotides: TGTGCCAGCAGCGTAGGCGGGGACTCAGATACGCAGTATTTT.

This clonotype was picked up many times. The chain links TRBV5-1 to TRBJ2-5, with 8 bases aligning to TRBD1. The CDR3 is 14 amino acids. The junction had 6 bases not matched to a gene; V was cut back by 5 bases and J by 3 bases. Germline V gives CDR1 SGHRS, CDR2 YFSETQ. The CDR3 DNA is TGCGCCAGCAGTTATAAGGACAGGGAAGAGACCCAGTACTTC. This translates into CASSYKDREETQYF.

This clonotype was picked up a small number of times. This chain links TRBV20-1 with TRBJ2-7; 7 bases fit TRBD1. Germline values: CDR1 DFQATT, CDR2 SNEGSKA (reference sequence). V dropped 3 bases and J dropped 6; count of bases not matched to a gene: 2. This CDR3 comprises 11 residues. The CDR3 loop is CSASDRVEQYF. CDR3 coding DNA: TGCAGTGCTAGCGACAGGGTCGAGCAGTACTTC.

This clonotype has just a few counts. V gene TRBV11-1 combines with J gene TRBJ2-3; D may be TRBD2 (7 bases). V lost 3 bases and J lost 2, with 15 bases in between. The CDR3 is 16 residues long. Per the germline V gene, CDR1 is SGHAT and CDR2 is FQDESV (reference sequence). This chain's CDR3 is CASSFSGTRLTDTQYF. CDR3 sequence (DNA): TGTGCCAGCAGCTTCAGCGGGACACGTCTCACAGATACGCAGTATTTT.

This clonotype appeared a few times. The chain joins TRBV15 to TRBJ2-5; D uncertain. The germline V gene has CDR1 LNHNV and CDR2 YYDKDF (reference sequence). The CDR3 extends over 17 amino acids. Trimming took 1 base from V and 1 from J, leaving 16 bases between them. As DNA, the CDR3 is TGTGCCACCAGCAGAGGAGCAGGACGGGCCTTCCAAGAGACCCAGTACTTC. This codes for CATSRGAGRAFQETQYF.

CDR3 loop: CASRAGGLDNEQFF. The CDR3 DNA follows: TGTGCCAGTCGAGCGGGGGGCCTAGACAATGAGCAGTTCTTC. The J gene is TRBJ2-1, the V gene TRBV3-1; 9 bases line up with TRBD2. The CDR3 is made up of 14 amino acids. The V segment lost 9 bases and the J segment 5 bases; nucleotides outside the gene matches: 8. CDR1 is LGHDT and CDR2 is YNNKEL in the germline V gene (reference sequence).

V and J are TRBV24-1 and TRBJ2-5; 12 nucleotides agree with TRBD1. The CDR3 has 16 amino acids. The V segment lost 3 bases and the J segment 5 bases; nucleotides outside the gene matches: 6. Germline lookup yields CDR1 KGHDR and CDR2 SFDVKD. The CDR3 nucleotides are TGTGCCACCAGTGATATGGGGACAGGGGGCCGCGAGACCCAGTACTTC. Protein: CATSDMGTGGRETQYF.